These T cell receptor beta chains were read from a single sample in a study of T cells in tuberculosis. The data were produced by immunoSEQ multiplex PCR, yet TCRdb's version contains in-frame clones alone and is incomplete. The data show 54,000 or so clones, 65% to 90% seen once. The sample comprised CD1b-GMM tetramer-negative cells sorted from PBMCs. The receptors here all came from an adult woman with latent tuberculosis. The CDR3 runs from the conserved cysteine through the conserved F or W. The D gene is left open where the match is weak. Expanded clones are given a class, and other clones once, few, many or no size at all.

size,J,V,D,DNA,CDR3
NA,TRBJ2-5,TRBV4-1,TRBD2,TGCGCCAGCAGCCAAGATGCCAAGCGGGAGAACGGTCAGCGACTAGACGGAGAGACCCAGTACTTC,CASSQDAKRENGQRLDGETQYF
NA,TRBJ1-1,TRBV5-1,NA,TGCGCCAGCAGCTTATCGGCGGCGAACACTGAAGCTTTCTTT,CASSLSAANTEAFF
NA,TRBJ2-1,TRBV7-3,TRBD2,TGTGCCAGCAGCTTACAAGCGGGGGGGCTCAATGAGCAGTTCTTC,CASSLQAGGLNEQFF
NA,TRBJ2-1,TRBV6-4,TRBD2,TGTGCCAGCACCCCCGAAGCGGGGGCCCCCCGCAATGAGCAGTTCTTC,CASTPEAGAPRNEQFF
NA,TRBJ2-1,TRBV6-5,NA,TGTGCCAGCAGTTACTCGACAGGAGATTACAATGAGCAGTTCTTC,CASSYSTGDYNEQFF
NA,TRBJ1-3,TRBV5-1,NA,TGCGCCAGCAGCTTGGCGACGGGGAGCTCTGGAAACACCATATATTTT,CASSLATGSSGNTIYF
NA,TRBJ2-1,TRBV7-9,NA,TGTGCCAGCAGCTTAAGGCGGGAAGACAATAATGAGCAGTTCTTC,CASSLRREDNNEQFF
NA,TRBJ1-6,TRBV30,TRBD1,TGTGCCTGGAGATTTCAACAGGGGGGAAATTCACCCCTCCACTTT,CAWRFQQGGNSPLHF
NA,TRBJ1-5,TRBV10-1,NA,TGCGCCAGCAGCGAACCCGCTTCAAGCCAGCCCCAGCATTTT,CASSEPASSQPQHF
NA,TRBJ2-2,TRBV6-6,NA,TGTGCCAGCCAAACGGGGGTCACCGGGGAGCTGTTTTTT,CASQTGVTGELFF
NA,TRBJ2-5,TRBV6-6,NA,TGTGCCAGCAGTTATCTAGGGGCCCAAGAGACCCAGTACTTC,CASSYLGAQETQYF
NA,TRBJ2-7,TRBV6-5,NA,TGTGCCAGCAGTTACGCGGCCTACGAGCAGTACTTC,CASSYAAYEQYF
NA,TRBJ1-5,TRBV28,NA,TGTGCCAGCAGTTTAAATAAGTGGTCGGCCCAGCATTTT,CASSLNKWSAQHF
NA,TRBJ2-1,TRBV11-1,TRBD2,TGTGCCAGCAGCCGGGACTACGCCTCCTACAATGAGCAGTTCTTC,CASSRDYASYNEQFF
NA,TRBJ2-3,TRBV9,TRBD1,TGTGCCAGCAGCGCCGGACAGGGCCCAGATACGCAGTATTTT,CASSAGQGPDTQYF
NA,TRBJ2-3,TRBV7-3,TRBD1,TGTGCCAGCAGTCCAACAGGGGTCACAGATACGCAGTATTTT,CASSPTGVTDTQYF
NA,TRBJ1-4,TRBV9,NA,TGTGCCAGCAGCGTATCTGCAGGGACTAATGAAAAACTGTTTTTT,CASSVSAGTNEKLFF
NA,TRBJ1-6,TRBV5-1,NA,TGCGCCACCGCGGAGGAGAGCTCCTATAATTCACCCCTCCACTTT,CATAEESSYNSPLHF
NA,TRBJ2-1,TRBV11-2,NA,TGTGCCAGCAGCTCCGGGATCTTAACTACACGGTTCTTC,CASSSGILTTRFF
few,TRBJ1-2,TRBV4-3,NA,TGCGCCAGCAGCCAAGATAGGGAGCGAGGCTACACCTTC,CASSQDRERGYTF
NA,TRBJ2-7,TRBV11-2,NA,TGTGCCAGCAGCTTAGAAAGTTGGGGGGGCTTAAACTTC,CASSLESWGGLNF
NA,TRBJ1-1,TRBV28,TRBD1,TGTGCCAGCATCTCCCATGGGATCCGGGACAGTCGATTGAACACTGAAGCTTTCTTT,CASISHGIRDSRLNTEAFF
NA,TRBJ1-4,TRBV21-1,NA,TGTGCCAGCAGCAAAGATAACTCGGGAGGGGAAAAACTGTTTTTT,CASSKDNSGGEKLFF
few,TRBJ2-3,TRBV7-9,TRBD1,TGTGCCAGCAGCACTCGACAGGGTTCAGATACGCAGTATTTT,CASSTRQGSDTQYF
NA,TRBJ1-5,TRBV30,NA,TGTGCCTGGAGTGCAGGGATAGGTCAGCCCCAGCATTTT,CAWSAGIGQPQHF
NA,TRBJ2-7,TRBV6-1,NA,TGTGCCAGCAGTAAGGGGGAGGGCTACGAGCAGTACTTC,CASSKGEGYEQYF
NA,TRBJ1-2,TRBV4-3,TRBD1,TGCGCCAGCAGCCATAACAGGGGTGGGGGTGGCTACACCTTC,CASSHNRGGGGYTF
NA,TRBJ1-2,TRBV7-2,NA,TGTGCCAGCAGCTTAGGGGGGGTCTATGGCTACACCTTC,CASSLGGVYGYTF
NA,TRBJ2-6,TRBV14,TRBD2,TGTGCCAGCAGCCAAGATCCGCACCTATTAGCGGGAGATGGGGCCAACGTCCTGACTTTC,CASSQDPHLLAGDGANVLTF
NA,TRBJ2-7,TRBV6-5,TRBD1,TGTGCCAGCAGTACCCCAGACAGGGACTCCTACGAGCAGTACTTC,CASSTPDRDSYEQYF
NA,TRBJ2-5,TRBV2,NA,TGTGCCAGCAATCGGGAAGAGTGGGAGACCCAGTACTTC,CASNREEWETQYF
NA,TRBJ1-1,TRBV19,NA,TGTGCCAGTACGGGGATGACCACTGGGAACACTGAAGCTTTCTTT,CASTGMTTGNTEAFF
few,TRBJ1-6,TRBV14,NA,TGTGCCAGCAGCCAAGTGTCGAGCTCCTATAATTCACCCCTCCACTTT,CASSQVSSSYNSPLHF
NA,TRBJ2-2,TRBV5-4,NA,TGTGCCAGCAGCCTTAGAGGAGGTACCGGGGAGCTGTTTTTT,CASSLRGGTGELFF
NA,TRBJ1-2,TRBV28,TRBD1,TGTGCCAGCAGATCAAACAGGGGGCAAGGGGCCAACTATGGCTACACCTTC,CASRSNRGQGANYGYTF
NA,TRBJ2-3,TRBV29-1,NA,TGCAGCGTTGGGAGGGCCGAGACAGATACGCAGTATTTT,CSVGRAETDTQYF
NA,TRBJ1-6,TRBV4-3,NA,TGCGCCAGCAGCCAAGATCAAGGGACACGGGGTAATTCACCCCTCCACTTT,CASSQDQGTRGNSPLHF
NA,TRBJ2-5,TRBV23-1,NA,TGCGCCAGCAGTCGAATCAGGGTTCCTAAGGGGACCCAGTACTTC,CASSRIRVPKGTQYF
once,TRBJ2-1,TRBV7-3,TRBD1,TGTGCCAGCAGCTCACCGGACAGGGAGCATGAGCAGTTCTTC,CASSSPDREHEQFF
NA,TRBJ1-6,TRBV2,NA,TGTGCCAGCACCCCGGACAAAGTAGGATCACCCCTCCACTTT,CASTPDKVGSPLHF
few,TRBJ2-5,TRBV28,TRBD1,TGTGCCAGCAGTCGGACAGGGGGTCGGGAGACCCAGTACTTC,CASSRTGGRETQYF
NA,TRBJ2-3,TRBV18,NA,TGTGCCAGCTCTCGAGGGCAGGGGCCCACAGATACGCAGTATTTT,CASSRGQGPTDTQYF
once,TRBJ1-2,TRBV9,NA,TGTGCCAGCAGCGTAGGGGGCGGTAACTATGGCTACACCTTC,CASSVGGGNYGYTF
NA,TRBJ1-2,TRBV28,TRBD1,TGTGCCAGCCTCAGGGACAGTTATGGCTACACCTTC,CASLRDSYGYTF
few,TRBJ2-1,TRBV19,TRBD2,TGTGCCAGTAGCCTCTGGGCGGGAGGGCTGGGTGAGCAGTTCTTC,CASSLWAGGLGEQFF
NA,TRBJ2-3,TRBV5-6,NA,TGTGCCAGCAGCCTTCCTCCGGGTCTCCCCACAGATACGCAGTATTTT,CASSLPPGLPTDTQYF
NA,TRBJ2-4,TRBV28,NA,TGTGCCAGCAGTCCCAGGTTAGCCAAAAACATTCAGTACTTC,CASSPRLAKNIQYF
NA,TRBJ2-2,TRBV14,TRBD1,TGTGCCAGCAGCCAGGGACAGGCCGGGGAGCTGTTTTTT,CASSQGQAGELFF
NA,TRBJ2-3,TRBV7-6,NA,TGTGCCAGCATCGGCGGGCACACAGATACGCAGTATTTT,CASIGGHTDTQYF
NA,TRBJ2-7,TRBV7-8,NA,TGTGCCAGCAGCTTAGCAGTCGGCTCCTACGAGCAGTACTTC,CASSLAVGSYEQYF